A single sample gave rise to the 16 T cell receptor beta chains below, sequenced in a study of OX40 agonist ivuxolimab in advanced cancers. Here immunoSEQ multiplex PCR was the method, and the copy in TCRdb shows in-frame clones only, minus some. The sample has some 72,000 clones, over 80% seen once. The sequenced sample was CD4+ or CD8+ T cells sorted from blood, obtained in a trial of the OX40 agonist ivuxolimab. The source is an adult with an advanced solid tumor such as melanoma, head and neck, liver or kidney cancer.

The CDR3 DNA sequence: TGTGCCAGCAGTCTCCCCACAGGTGAATCCCACGAGCAGTACTTC. Amino acids: CASSLPTGESHEQYF. The chain carries TRBV6-6 and TRBJ2-7; D is possibly TRBD1 (5 bases). Germline CDR1 and CDR2: MNHNY and SVGAGI (reference sequence). The CDR3 totals 15 residues. V gave up 5 bases and J gave up 5 bases, with 19 bases separating them.

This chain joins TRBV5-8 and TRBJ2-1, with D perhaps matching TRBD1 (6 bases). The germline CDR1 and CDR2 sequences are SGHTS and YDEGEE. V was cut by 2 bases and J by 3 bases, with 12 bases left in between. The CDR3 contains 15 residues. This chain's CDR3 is CASSFRAGVYNEQFF. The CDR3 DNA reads TGTGCCAGCAGCTTCCGGGCAGGGGTCTACAATGAGCAGTTCTTC.

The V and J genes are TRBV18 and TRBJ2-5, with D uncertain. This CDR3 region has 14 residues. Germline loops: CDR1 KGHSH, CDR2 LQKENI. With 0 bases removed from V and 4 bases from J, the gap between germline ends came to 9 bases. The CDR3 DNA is TGTGCCAGCTCACCACCGTCGGGTGGAGAGACCCAGTACTTC. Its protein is CASSPPSGGETQYF.

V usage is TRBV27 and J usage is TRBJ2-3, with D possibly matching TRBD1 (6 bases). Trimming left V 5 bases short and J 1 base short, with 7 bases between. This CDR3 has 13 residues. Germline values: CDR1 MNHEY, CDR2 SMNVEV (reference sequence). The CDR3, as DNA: TGTGCCAGCAGTCGACAGGGCACAGATACGCAGTATTTT. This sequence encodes CASSRQGTDTQYF.

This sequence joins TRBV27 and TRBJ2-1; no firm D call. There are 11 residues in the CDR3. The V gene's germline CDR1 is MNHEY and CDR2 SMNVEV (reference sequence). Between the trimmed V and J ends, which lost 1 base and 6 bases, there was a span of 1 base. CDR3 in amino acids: CASSLFNEQFF. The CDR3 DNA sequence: TGTGCCAGCAGTTTATTCAATGAGCAGTTCTTC.

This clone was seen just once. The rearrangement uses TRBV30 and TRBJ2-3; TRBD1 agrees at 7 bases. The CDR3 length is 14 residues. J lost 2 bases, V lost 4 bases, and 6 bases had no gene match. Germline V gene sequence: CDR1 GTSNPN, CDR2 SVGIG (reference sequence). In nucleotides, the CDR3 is TGTGCCTGGAACACAGGGGCTCTCACAGATACGCAGTATTTT. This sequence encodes CAWNTGALTDTQYF.

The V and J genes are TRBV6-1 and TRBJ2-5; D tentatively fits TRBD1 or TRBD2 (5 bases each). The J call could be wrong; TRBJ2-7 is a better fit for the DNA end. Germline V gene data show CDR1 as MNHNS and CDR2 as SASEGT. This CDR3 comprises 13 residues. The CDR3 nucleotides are TGTGCCAGCGTACGGGAAAGGGGTAACGAGCAGTACTTC. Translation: CASVRERGNEQYF.

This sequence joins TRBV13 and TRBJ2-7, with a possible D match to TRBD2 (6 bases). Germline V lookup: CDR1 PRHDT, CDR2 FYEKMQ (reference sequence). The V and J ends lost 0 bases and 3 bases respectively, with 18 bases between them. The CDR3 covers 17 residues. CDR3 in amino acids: CASSLGPRGWGVYEQYF. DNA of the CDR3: TGTGCCAGCAGCTTAGGCCCCCGGGGGTGGGGCGTCTACGAGCAGTACTTC.

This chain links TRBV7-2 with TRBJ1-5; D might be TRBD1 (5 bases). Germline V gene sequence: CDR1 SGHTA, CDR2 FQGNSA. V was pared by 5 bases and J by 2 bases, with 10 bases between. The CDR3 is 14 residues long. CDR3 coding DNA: TGTGCCAGCAGCCTGACAGTTGGCAATCAGCCCCAGCATTTT. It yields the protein CASSLTVGNQPQHF.

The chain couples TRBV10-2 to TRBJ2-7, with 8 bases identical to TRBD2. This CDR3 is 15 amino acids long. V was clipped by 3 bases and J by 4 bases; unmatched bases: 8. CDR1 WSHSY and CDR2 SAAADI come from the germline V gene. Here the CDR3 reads CASSDSTGTSYEQYF. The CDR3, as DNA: TGCGCCAGCAGTGATTCTACCGGGACTAGTTACGAGCAGTACTTC.

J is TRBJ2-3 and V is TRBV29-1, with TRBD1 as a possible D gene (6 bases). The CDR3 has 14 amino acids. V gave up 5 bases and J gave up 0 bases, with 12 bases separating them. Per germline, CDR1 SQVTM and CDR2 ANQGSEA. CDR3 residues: CSVQGPVSTDTQYF. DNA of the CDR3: TGCAGCGTTCAGGGGCCCGTCAGCACAGATACGCAGTATTTT.

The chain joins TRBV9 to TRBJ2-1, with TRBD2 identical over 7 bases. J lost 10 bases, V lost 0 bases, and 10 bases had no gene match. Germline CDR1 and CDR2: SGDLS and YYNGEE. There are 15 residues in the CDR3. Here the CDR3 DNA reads TGTGCCAGCAGCGTAGTTGTAGCGGGTGCGAACGAGCAGTTCTTC. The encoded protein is CASSVVVAGANEQFF.

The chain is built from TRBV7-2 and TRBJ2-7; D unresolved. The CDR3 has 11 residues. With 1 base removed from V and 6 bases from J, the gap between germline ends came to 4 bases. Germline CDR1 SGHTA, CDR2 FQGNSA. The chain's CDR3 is CASSLEFEQYF. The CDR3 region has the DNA TGTGCCAGCAGCTTAGAATTCGAGCAGTACTTC.

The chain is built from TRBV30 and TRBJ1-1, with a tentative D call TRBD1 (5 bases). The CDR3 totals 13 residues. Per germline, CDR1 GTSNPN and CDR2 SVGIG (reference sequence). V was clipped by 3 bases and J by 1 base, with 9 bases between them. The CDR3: CAWSRVPNTEAFF. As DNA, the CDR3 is TGTGCCTGGAGCAGGGTCCCGAACACTGAAGCTTTCTTT.

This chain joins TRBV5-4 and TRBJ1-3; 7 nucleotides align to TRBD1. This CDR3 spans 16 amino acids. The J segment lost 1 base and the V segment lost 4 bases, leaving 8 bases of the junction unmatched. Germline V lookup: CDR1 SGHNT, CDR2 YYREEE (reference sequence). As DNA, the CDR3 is TGTGCCAGCAGCCAAGAGACAGGGACTTCTGGAAACACCATATATTTT. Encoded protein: CASSQETGTSGNTIYF. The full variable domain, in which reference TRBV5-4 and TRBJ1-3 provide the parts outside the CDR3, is ETGVTQSPTHLIKTRGQQVTLRCSSQSGHNTVSWYQQALGQGPQFIFQYYREEENGRGNFPPRFSGLQFPNYSSELNVNALELDDSALYLCASSQETGTSGNTIYFGEGSWLTVV.

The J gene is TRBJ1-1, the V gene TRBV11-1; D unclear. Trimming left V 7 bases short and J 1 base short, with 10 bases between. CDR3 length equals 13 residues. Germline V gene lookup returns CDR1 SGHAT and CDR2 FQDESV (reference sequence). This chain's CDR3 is CASTVRPNTEAFF. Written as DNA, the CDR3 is TGTGCCAGCACGGTCAGGCCGAACACTGAAGCTTTCTTT.